A single sample is the source of the 9 T cell receptor beta chains below, sequenced in a study of cytomegalovirus exposure and HLA in healthy donors. The PCR used 60 Vbeta and 13 Jbeta primers. The assay was immunoSEQ multiplex PCR, and TCRdb's table has in-frame clones only and misses some. Counted here are under 300,000 clones, about 86% occurring once; the ten biggest clones make up 7% to 9%. The sample was PBMCs. These receptors were collected from a woman in her sixties in good health and CMV-seropositive.

The rearrangement links TRBV27 to TRBJ2-5; possibly TRBD1 for D (6 bases). The CDR3 consists of 19 residues. V lost 1 base, J lost 1 base, and 22 bases lay in between. Germline loops: CDR1 MNHEY, CDR2 SMNVEV (reference sequence). The CDR3, as DNA: TGTGCCAGCAGTTTATTAACCCCGACAGGAGAGCTATTCCAAGAGACCCAGTACTTC. This gives the protein CASSLLTPTGELFQETQYF.

This chain joins TRBV2 and TRBJ1-1; TRBD1 matches 11 bases. Germline assignment: CDR1 SNHLY and CDR2 FYNNEI. The V gene end was trimmed by 9 bases and the J gene end by 1 base; junction bases not matched to a gene: 4. This CDR3 has 14 residues. The CDR3 loop reads CARGQGARNTEAFF. Here the CDR3 DNA reads TGTGCCAGAGGACAGGGGGCTAGGAACACTGAAGCTTTCTTT.

The chain recombines TRBV6-5 with TRBJ2-2; weak D call: TRBD2 (5 bases). This CDR3 is 15 amino acids long. Germline CDR1 MNHEY, CDR2 SVGAGI. V was shortened by 6 bases and J by 7 bases, with 18 bases between the two germline ends. In DNA form, the CDR3 reads TGTGCCAGCAGCTCCCGTCCCCCCCGGGGCGGGGAGCTGTTTTTT. Protein: CASSSRPPRGGELFF.

J is TRBJ1-1 and V is TRBV9; tentatively, D is TRBD1 (6 bases). V was shortened by 0 bases and J by 4 bases, with 13 bases between the two germline ends. The CDR3 is made up of 15 amino acids. The germline gives CDR1 SGDLS, CDR2 YYNGEE. The CDR3 DNA follows: TGTGCCAGCAGCGTAGGGGACATCCTTGGCACTGAAGCTTTCTTT. This translates into CASSVGDILGTEAFF.

V and J are TRBV27 and TRBJ2-2, with 7 bases fitting TRBD2. The CDR3 runs to 15 residues. V trimming: 5 bases; J trimming: 7 bases; junction bases outside the gene matches: 10. Germline CDR1 is MNHEY and CDR2 is SMNVEV (reference sequence). The CDR3 DNA reads TGTGCCAGCAGTCCCCCGGGGGGACTCATCGGGGAGCTGTTTTTT. Translating it yields CASSPPGGLIGELFF.

The CDR3 sequence is CASSPQGQGFNEQFF. The CDR3 DNA reads as TGTGCCAGCAGCCCCCAGGGACAGGGATTTAATGAGCAGTTCTTC. The chain carries TRBV9 and TRBJ2-1; 9 bases are shared with TRBD1. J lost 7 bases, V lost 4 bases, and 9 bases had no gene match. CDR3 length: 15 amino acids. Germline V gene sequence: CDR1 SGDLS, CDR2 YYNGEE.

The chain combines TRBV5-1 with TRBJ2-3, with D possibly matching TRBD2 (6 bases). The CDR3 is 16 amino acids. Germline lookup yields CDR1 SGHRS and CDR2 YFSETQ. V was cut by 4 bases and J by 2 bases, with 17 bases left in between. In DNA form, the CDR3 reads TGCGCCAGCAGCCCCCCTGGTAGCGGAGCCACAGATACGCAGTATTTT. Protein: CASSPPGSGATDTQYF.

This chain joins TRBV28 and TRBJ1-1; 7 bases line up with TRBD1. Germline V lookup: CDR1 MDHEN, CDR2 SYDVKM. CDR3 length: 14 residues. J was trimmed by 5 bases and V by 6 bases; bases with no gene match: 9. The CDR3 nucleotides are TGTGCCAGCAGGGGTCGACAGGGCGGAACTGAAGCTTTCTTT. This gives the protein CASRGRQGGTEAFF.

The chain carries TRBV19 and TRBJ2-5, with D possibly matching TRBD1 (5 bases). This CDR3 is built from 13 residues. V shed 3 bases and J shed 5 bases, with 10 bases lying between them. Germline values: CDR1 LNHDA, CDR2 SQIVND (reference sequence). The CDR3 nucleotides read TGTGCCAGTAGTATGGGGCCGAGGGAGACCCAGTACTTC. Translation gives CASSMGPRETQYF. Supplemented by reference TRBV19 and TRBJ2-5, the full variable domain reads DGGITQSPKYLFRKEGQNVTLSCEQNLNHDAMYWYRQDPGQGLRLIYYSQIVNDFQKGDIAEGYSVSREKKESFPLTVTSAQKNPTAFYLCASSMGPRETQYFGPGTRLLVL.